The text below deals with one TCR beta chain. These data belong to a study of blood T cell repertoires in COVID-19. Sequencing used immunoSEQ multiplex PCR; TCRdb keeps in-frame clones, though not all of them. The sample gives about 12,000 clones, 71% of which show up once; just over 6% is in the top ten. Germline assignment: CDR1 SGHRS and CDR2 YFSETQ. The CDR3 is made up of 14 amino acids. Trimming cost V 7 bases and J 8 bases; bases outside gene matches: 10. The V call is TRBV5-1, the J call TRBJ1-1, with 11 bases identical to TRBD1. This sequence originates from a man aged 55 to 70 with COVID-19, enrolled during active disease. Sequencing input: peripheral blood. CDR3 sequence (DNA): TGCGCCAGCGAAACCGGGACAGGGGGTAGGGAAGCTTTCTTT. Its protein is CASETGTGGREAFF.